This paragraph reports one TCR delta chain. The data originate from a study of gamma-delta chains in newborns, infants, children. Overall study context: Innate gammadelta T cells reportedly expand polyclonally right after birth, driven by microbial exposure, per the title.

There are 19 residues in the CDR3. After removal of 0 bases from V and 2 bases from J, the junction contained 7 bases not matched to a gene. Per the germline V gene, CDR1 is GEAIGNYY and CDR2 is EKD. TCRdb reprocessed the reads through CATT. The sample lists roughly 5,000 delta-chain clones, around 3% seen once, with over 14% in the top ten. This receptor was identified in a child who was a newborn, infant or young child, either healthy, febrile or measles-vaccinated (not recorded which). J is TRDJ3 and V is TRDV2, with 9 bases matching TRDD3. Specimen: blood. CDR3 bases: TGTGCCTGTGACACCGGGGGATACAAGTCCCCCTGGGACACCCGACAGATGTTTTTC. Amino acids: CACDTGGYKSPWDTRQMFF.